Shown below are 10 T cell receptor beta chains from a single sample sequenced in a study of CD8 T cells in ankylosing spondylitis. Using its own MiXCR run on the 5' RACE reads, TCRdb lists one record per CDR3 protein. The sample contains over 200,000 distinct CDR3 sequences, 8% to 11% of which appear only once. The specimen sequenced was blood, either unsorted or a sorted T cell fraction (not recorded which). The origin of the receptors is a male donor with ankylosing spondylitis or in good health (not recorded which).

CDR3 sequence (DNA): TGTGCCAGCAGCTTACAAGCTAGCGGGGGGGACCCCGGGGAGCTGTTTTTT. It codes for CASSLQASGGDPGELFF. The chain carries TRBV7-3 and TRBJ2-2, with 12 nucleotides matching TRBD2. The V gene's germline CDR1 is SGHTA and CDR2 FQGTGA. V was pared by 2 bases and J by 6 bases, with 7 bases of the junction left unmatched. The CDR3 covers 17 residues.

The chain uses TRBV20-1 and TRBJ1-5; the D gene is possibly TRBD1 (6 bases). Germline CDR1 is DFQATT and CDR2 is SNEGSKA (reference sequence). Trimming stripped 4 bases from V and 2 bases from J, with 12 bases between. CDR3 length equals 14 residues. The CDR3 sequence is CSATGAQGNQPQHF. The CDR3 bases are TGCAGTGCTACAGGGGCACAGGGCAATCAGCCCCAGCATTTT.

This clonotype was seen a handful of times. The rearrangement joins TRBV20-1 to TRBJ1-2, with D perhaps TRBD1 (6 bases). Germline CDR1 reads DFQATT; CDR2 reads SNEGSKA (reference sequence). Deletions cut 0 bases from V and 4 bases from J, with 15 bases between. The CDR3 spans 15 residues. The CDR3 coding sequence is TGCAGTGCTAGAGATCCCAGGGGAATGGGCTATGGCTACACCTTC. Amino acid sequence: CSARDPRGMGYGYTF.

This clonotype showed up just a few times. The V and J genes are TRBV7-2 and TRBJ1-2; D not certain. Per germline, CDR1 SGHTA and CDR2 FQGNSA. This CDR3 is built from 13 residues. The V end was cut by 5 bases, the J end by 2 bases, with 9 bases between. CDR3 residues: CASSPGRNYGYTF. The CDR3 DNA reads TGTGCCAGCAGCCCGGGAAGGAACTATGGCTACACCTTC.

This clonotype was picked up many times. This rearrangement joins TRBV20-1 to TRBJ2-3, with 11 bases lining up with TRBD2. This CDR3 has 15 amino acids. Germline V gene data show CDR1 as DFQATT and CDR2 as SNEGSKA (reference sequence). Trimming at V came to 3 bases and at J to 5 bases, leaving 7 bases not matched to a gene. CDR3 DNA sequence: TGCAGTGCTAGGGACCTAGCGGGGGGAGTAGATACGCAGTATTTT. Protein: CSARDLAGGVDTQYF.

This clonotype was recorded at least ten times. The V call is TRBV20-1, the J call TRBJ1-1, with a weak D call TRBD1 (6 bases). This CDR3 has 13 amino acids. V gave up 5 bases and J gave up 1 base, with 11 bases separating them. Germline loops: CDR1 DFQATT, CDR2 SNEGSKA (reference sequence). The DNA of the CDR3 is TGCAGTGCTCCCGACAGGAGGAACACTGAAGCTTTCTTT. The encoded protein is CSAPDRRNTEAFF.

This clonotype was detected only a few times. Germline is not matched at one junction end, which may reflect a read error. CDR3 sequence reads: CASSLELTEYAF. CDR3 nucleotide sequence: TGTGCCAGCAGCTTAGAACTGACGGAATATGCGTTC. The genes are TRBV7-6 and TRBJ2-5; D remains ambiguous. Per the germline V gene, CDR1 is SGHVS and CDR2 is FNYEAQ. The CDR3 covers 12 residues.

The V call is TRBV9, the J call TRBJ1-1; 7 bases align to TRBD1. J was trimmed by 0 bases and V by 5 bases; bases with no gene match: 13. Looked up from germline, CDR1 is SGDLS and CDR2 is YYNGEE. This CDR3 contains 17 residues. The DNA of the CDR3 is TGTGCCAGCAGGCGAATTACCGGGACAGAAGTGAACACTGAAGCTTTCTTT. This translates into CASRRITGTEVNTEAFF.

The rearrangement joins TRBV6-5 to TRBJ1-2, with D unclear. There are 14 residues in the CDR3. Germline CDR1 reads MNHEY; CDR2 reads SVGAGI. V was pared by 0 bases and J by 2 bases, with 7 bases between. The CDR3 spells CASSYSIQNYGYTF. The CDR3 region has the DNA TGTGCCAGCAGTTACTCGATCCAGAACTATGGCTACACCTTC.

J is TRBJ1-6 and V is TRBV12-3 or TRBV12-4; 9 bases line up with TRBD1. CDR3 size: 16 residues. After removal of 5 bases from V and 2 bases from J, the junction contained 4 bases not matched to a gene. The DNA of the CDR3 is TGTGCCAGCAGTGTGACAGGGGGAGCCTATAATTCACCCCTCCACTTT. It codes for CASSVTGGAYNSPLHF.